The 14 T cell receptor beta chains reported below all come from one sample, sequenced in a study of T cell responses to AZD1222 COVID-19 vaccine (dated by TCRdb to about 2021). Library preparation used the immunoSEQ multiplex PCR assay. What TCRdb holds here is the immuneACCESS table cut down to in-frame rearrangements. Part of the clones is not present; checked against another copy, under half of the missing clones reflect an unresolved V gene, and the others are unexplained. The sample table lists 120,000 or so clones, around 92% of them with a count of one. 14% of the sample lies in the top ten. The meaning of the sample's time point label: baseline before first vaccination. The sample here was peripheral blood, taken on day 0 of AZD1222 vaccination. All receptors derive from an adult in good health.

The rearrangement uses TRBV5-4 and TRBJ1-2; D is ambiguous. The germline V gene has CDR1 SGHNT and CDR2 YYREEE (reference sequence). The CDR3 consists of 15 residues. V lost 0 bases and J lost 8, with 17 bases in between. The CDR3: CASSLGGDGGWGYTF. As DNA, the CDR3 is TGTGCCAGCAGCTTGGGGGGTGACGGTGGTTGGGGCTACACCTTC.

This chain uses TRBV9 with TRBJ2-1, with TRBD2 matching 8 bases. Looked up from germline, CDR1 is SGDLS and CDR2 is YYNGEE. This CDR3 comprises 17 residues. The junction had 17 bases not matched to a gene; V was cut back by 4 bases and J by 8 bases. This chain's CDR3 is CASSSRPGRESRYEQFF. The CDR3 DNA reads as TGTGCCAGCAGCTCCCGCCCCGGGAGGGAGAGTAGGTATGAGCAGTTCTTC.

The rearrangement links TRBV5-4 to TRBJ2-1; D perhaps matches TRBD2 (6 bases). The germline V gene has CDR1 SGHNT and CDR2 YYREEE (reference sequence). The CDR3 is made up of 16 amino acids. The germline V and J ends were trimmed by 1 base and 2 bases, with 13 bases remaining between them. CDR3 nucleotides: TGTGCCAGCAGCTTGTTGAGTGGAGGGCCCTACAATGAGCAGTTCTTC. This encodes CASSLLSGGPYNEQFF.

The CDR3 loop is CASSPPGTRASVETQYF. The CDR3 DNA follows: TGTGCCAGCTCACCACCTGGGACTAGAGCTAGCGTGGAGACCCAGTACTTC. The chain recombines TRBV18 with TRBJ2-5; 8 nucleotides match TRBD2. V was pared by 0 bases and J by 5 bases, with 11 bases of the junction left unmatched. Germline loops: CDR1 KGHSH, CDR2 LQKENI. This CDR3 region has 17 residues.

The chain employs TRBV10-3 and TRBJ2-1; D call uncertain. Germline CDR1 ENHRY, CDR2 SYGVKD. The CDR3 loop spans 15 amino acids. Trimming cost V 2 bases and J 5 bases, with 13 bases left between them. The chain's CDR3 is CAISEDLLDNNEQFF. The CDR3 DNA follows: TGTGCCATCAGTGAGGATTTACTGGATAACAATGAGCAGTTCTTC.

This chain joins TRBV19 and TRBJ2-1, with a tentative D call TRBD2 (5 bases). With 3 bases removed from V and 8 bases from J, the gap between germline ends came to 14 bases. The CDR3 loop spans 14 amino acids. Per the germline V gene, CDR1 is LNHDA and CDR2 is SQIVND (reference sequence). The chain's CDR3 is CASSIRGLTHEQFF. The CDR3 DNA sequence: TGTGCCAGTAGTATCCGGGGATTAACCCATGAGCAGTTCTTC.

The chain carries TRBV5-6 and TRBJ2-7; 9 bases match TRBD1. Germline CDR1 is SGHDT and CDR2 is YYEEEE. The CDR3 has 16 amino acids. V shed 4 bases and J 4 bases; nucleotides not matched to a gene: 12. The chain's CDR3 is CASSPEGGDRVYEQYF. CDR3 sequence (DNA): TGTGCCAGCAGCCCCGAAGGTGGGGACAGGGTTTACGAGCAGTACTTC.

The chain has TRBV3-1 (or the pseudogene TRBV3-2) and TRBJ1-1; D remains unclear. This CDR3 has 17 amino acids. The V end was cut by 0 bases, the J end by 3 bases, with 17 bases between. CDR1 and CDR2 from the germline V gene are LGHDT and YNNKEL (reference sequence). CDR3: CASSQEEPPYRYTEAFF. CDR3 nucleotides: TGTGCCAGCAGCCAAGAGGAGCCACCTTACCGGTACACTGAAGCTTTCTTT.

The V gene is TRBV20-1, the J gene TRBJ2-3; a weak D match, TRBD2 (7 bases). Germline CDR1 reads DFQATT; CDR2 reads SNEGSKA (reference sequence). Deletions cut 3 bases from V and 6 bases from J, with 16 bases between. The CDR3 spans 14 residues. CDR3 in amino acids: CSASRGGPGDTQYF. The CDR3 DNA follows: TGCAGTGCTAGTAGGGGGGGGCCGGGTGATACGCAGTATTTT.

The chain has TRBV5-4 and TRBJ2-1; D might be TRBD1 or TRBD2, each matching 6 bases. The CDR3 is 15 amino acids. Trimming removed 4 bases at V and 9 bases at J, with 20 bases between. In germline, CDR1 is SGHNT, CDR2 YYREEE (reference sequence). The CDR3 loop is CASSDGTLGGGEQFF. DNA of the CDR3: TGTGCCAGCAGCGACGGGACTCTTGGGGGCGGTGAGCAGTTCTTC.

The chain employs TRBV7-2 and TRBJ2-1; 7 nucleotides match TRBD2. The V gene end was trimmed by 7 bases and the J gene end by 1 base; junction bases not matched to a gene: 16. This CDR3 comprises 18 residues. Per the germline V gene, CDR1 is SGHTA and CDR2 is FQGNSA. The CDR3 loop is CASMKDGGMFNSYNEQFF. The CDR3 region has the DNA TGTGCCAGCATGAAGGACGGGGGGATGTTTAATTCCTACAATGAGCAGTTCTTC.

The chain couples TRBV21-1 to TRBJ2-5; the table's D call, TRBD2, was not checked against the DNA. TRBV21-1 is flagged as a pseudogene. This CDR3 has 16 residues. The CDR3: CASSQTSGGCQETQYF. The CDR3 nucleotides read TGTGCCAGCAGCCAGACTAGCGGGGGGTGTCAAGAGACCCAGTACTTC.

V usage is TRBV28 and J usage is TRBJ1-4, with a tentative D call TRBD1 (5 bases). The germline V and J ends were trimmed by 4 bases and 3 bases, with 9 bases remaining between them. CDR3 length: 14 residues. Germline CDR1 MDHEN, CDR2 SYDVKM. CDR3 sequence: CASSSQGPNEKLFF. The CDR3 region has the DNA TGTGCCAGCAGTTCGCAGGGTCCTAATGAAAAACTGTTTTTT.

This clone turned up a few times. The V call is TRBV5-8, the J call TRBJ2-1, with TRBD2 matching 12 bases. The V gene's germline CDR1 is SGHTS and CDR2 YDEGEE. The V segment lost 5 bases and the J segment 7 bases; nucleotides outside the gene matches: 7. This CDR3 spans 15 amino acids. This chain's CDR3 is CASRDGLAGRNEQFF. In DNA form, the CDR3 reads TGTGCCAGCAGAGATGGACTAGCGGGAAGGAATGAGCAGTTCTTC.